These T cell receptor beta chains were read from a single sample in a study of shared clonotypes between healthy human individuals. Profiled with immunoSEQ multiplex PCR; TCRdb holds only in-frame clones, not every one. The sample has about a million clones; approximately 70% are singletons. Sequences were obtained from memory CD4+ T cells sorted from blood. These receptors all stem from a man between 18 and 35 years old in good health. Each CDR3 is given without its conserved first and last residue. The order of the fields is V gene, D gene, CDR3 protein. A D gene is named only where the DNA matches it firmly.

v_gene: TRBV18; d_gene: .; CDR3aa: ASSPTGQGEKLF
v_gene: TRBV19; d_gene: TRBD1; CDR3aa: ASSIAARTGFNSPLH
v_gene: TRBV5-4; d_gene: .; CDR3aa: ASSRPTGLGNEQF
v_gene: TRBV7-9; d_gene: .; CDR3aa: ASSSWAEETQY
v_gene: TRBV5-4; d_gene: .; CDR3aa: ASSPSRNTDTQY
v_gene: TRBV25-1; d_gene: TRBD2; CDR3aa: ASSSHSTSGARELF
v_gene: TRBV14; d_gene: .; CDR3aa: ASSRDRVEAF
v_gene: TRBV18; d_gene: TRBD1; CDR3aa: ASTQGGYTDTQY
v_gene: TRBV5-1; d_gene: .; CDR3aa: ASSQQANYGYT
v_gene: TRBV6-1; d_gene: .; CDR3aa: ASRNRGGVGYEQY
v_gene: TRBV18; d_gene: .; CDR3aa: ASSAPSGELF
v_gene: TRBV30; d_gene: .; CDR3aa: AWSKTVRDEQY
v_gene: TRBV19; d_gene: .; CDR3aa: ASRPPGGNQPQH
v_gene: TRBV2; d_gene: TRBD1; CDR3aa: ASSEVRQGAKGYT
v_gene: TRBV5-4; d_gene: .; CDR3aa: ASNQADRSYEQY
v_gene: TRBV5-1; d_gene: .; CDR3aa: ASSLSRQRAGNTIY
v_gene: TRBV5-1; d_gene: TRBD2; CDR3aa: ASSLTGLTTDTQY
v_gene: TRBV30; d_gene: .; CDR3aa: AWRVGGSGANVLT
v_gene: TRBV5-4; d_gene: TRBD1; CDR3aa: ASSRDRGETQY
v_gene: TRBV5-1; d_gene: TRBD2; CDR3aa: ASSVPGLAGIRTDTQY
v_gene: TRBV7-9; d_gene: .; CDR3aa: ASSPDGSYNEQF
v_gene: TRBV7-9; d_gene: TRBD2; CDR3aa: ASRLAGGAYEQY
v_gene: TRBV5-1; d_gene: .; CDR3aa: ASSPERPAYEQY
v_gene: TRBV7-9; d_gene: TRBD1; CDR3aa: ASSLQGPHTEAF
v_gene: TRBV9; d_gene: TRBD1; CDR3aa: ASSVRTGVTGELF
v_gene: TRBV28; d_gene: .; CDR3aa: ASSSPQGINSPLH
v_gene: TRBV6-5; d_gene: .; CDR3aa: ASSYDSGAETQY
v_gene: TRBV7-9; d_gene: .; CDR3aa: ASSPGQGNYGYT
v_gene: TRBV19; d_gene: TRBD2; CDR3aa: ASSIVAGWGEQF
v_gene: TRBV5-1; d_gene: .; CDR3aa: ASSSGSPSTEQF
v_gene: TRBV5-6; d_gene: .; CDR3aa: ASSQGRTREQY
v_gene: TRBV4-1; d_gene: TRBD1; CDR3aa: ASSQSGTGQPEQY